This is a list of T cell receptor beta chains from one sample in a study of identical twins. TCRdb passed the 5' RACE reads through MiXCR, listing each CDR3 protein once. The repertoire holds about 280,000 distinct CDR3 sequences, with about 8.9% as singletons. These same records also appear under a second study, on yellow fever vaccine responses in identical twins.

The sample taken for sequencing was memory (CD45RO+) T cells sorted from blood. The receptors stem from a woman under 30 in good health. The CDR3 runs from the conserved cysteine through the conserved F or W. Fields, in order: clone size, J gene, D gene, V gene, CDR3 DNA, CDR3 protein. The D gene is left open where the match is weak. The size field is filled for only some rows; it gives once, few, many or a size class.

clone size: many; J gene: TRBJ2-6; D gene: TRBD1; V gene: TRBV9; CDR3 DNA: TGTGCCAGCAGCGTAGGGGACAGCTCTGGGGCCAACGTCCTGACTTTC; CDR3 protein: CASSVGDSSGANVLTF
clone size: few; J gene: TRBJ2-1; D gene: .; V gene: TRBV5-1; CDR3 DNA: TGCGCCAGCAGCTCAGGATGGCATGAGCAGTTCTTC; CDR3 protein: CASSSGWHEQFF
clone size: .; J gene: TRBJ1-2; D gene: .; V gene: TRBV6-1; CDR3 DNA: TGTGCCAGCAGACCCTCTAACTATGGCTACACCTTC; CDR3 protein: CASRPSNYGYTF
clone size: few; J gene: TRBJ2-2; D gene: .; V gene: TRBV11-3; CDR3 DNA: TGTGCCAGCAGCTTGGTTAACACCGGGGAGCTGTTTTTT; CDR3 protein: CASSLVNTGELFF
clone size: .; J gene: TRBJ1-3; D gene: TRBD1; V gene: TRBV7-9; CDR3 DNA: TGTGCCAGCAACAGGGGAGACTCTGGAAACACCATATATTTT; CDR3 protein: CASNRGDSGNTIYF
clone size: many; J gene: TRBJ2-3; D gene: .; V gene: TRBV6-2/TRBV6-3; CDR3 DNA: TGTGCCAGCAGTTACGGGGGGGACAGGCGGACAGATACGCAGTATTTT; CDR3 protein: CASSYGGDRRTDTQYF
clone size: few; J gene: TRBJ2-3; D gene: TRBD1; V gene: TRBV5-1; CDR3 DNA: TGCGCCAGCAGCTTCTTCAGTGGGGGACAGGGGGCGAATACGCAGTATTTT; CDR3 protein: CASSFFSGGQGANTQYF
clone size: many; J gene: TRBJ2-5; D gene: .; V gene: TRBV11-2; CDR3 DNA: TGTGCCAGCAGCTTAGAGGCGCAGGGGCAGACCCAGTACTTC; CDR3 protein: CASSLEAQGQTQYF
clone size: .; J gene: TRBJ2-7; D gene: .; V gene: TRBV5-4; CDR3 DNA: TGTGCCAGCGGCCCTGAGTCCACCTACGAGCAGTACTTC; CDR3 protein: CASGPESTYEQYF
clone size: many; J gene: TRBJ1-5; D gene: TRBD1; V gene: TRBV6-4; CDR3 DNA: TGTGCCAGCAGCAGCGGATCACAGGGGGTTGGTCAGCCCCAGCATTTT; CDR3 protein: CASSSGSQGVGQPQHF
clone size: few; J gene: TRBJ2-7; D gene: TRBD2; V gene: TRBV6-1; CDR3 DNA: TGTGCCAGCTCGGCCGGGGGGGGCTACGAGCAGTACTTC; CDR3 protein: CASSAGGGYEQYF
clone size: few; J gene: TRBJ1-5; D gene: .; V gene: TRBV6-1; CDR3 DNA: TGTGCCAGCAGCCCGAAGCGGGGGGAGAGTCAGCCCCAGCATTTT; CDR3 protein: CASSPKRGESQPQHF
clone size: many; J gene: TRBJ1-3; D gene: .; V gene: TRBV20-1; CDR3 DNA: TGCAGTGCCATGTCGGGGAGGCAAACTTTTCATAAGGGAAACACCATATATTTT; CDR3 protein: CSAMSGRQTFHKGNTIYF
clone size: few; J gene: TRBJ2-7; D gene: .; V gene: TRBV5-1; CDR3 DNA: TGCGCCAGCAGCTTGGCTAGCTCTACGAGGCCGGGGTACTTC; CDR3 protein: CASSLASSTRPGYF
clone size: many; J gene: TRBJ1-6; D gene: TRBD1; V gene: TRBV7-2; CDR3 DNA: TGTGCCAGCAGCTCCGGACAGGGACAGTTACCCCTCCACTTT; CDR3 protein: CASSSGQGQLPLHF
clone size: .; J gene: TRBJ2-3; D gene: TRBD1; V gene: TRBV18; CDR3 DNA: TGTGCCAGCTCACCACGGGCCACAGGGGTGGGCACAGATACGCAGTATTTT; CDR3 protein: CASSPRATGVGTDTQYF
clone size: .; J gene: TRBJ1-1; D gene: .; V gene: TRBV4-2; CDR3 DNA: TGTGCCAGCAGCCAAGAATACATGAACACTGAAGCTTTCTTT; CDR3 protein: CASSQEYMNTEAFF
clone size: many; J gene: TRBJ2-7; D gene: TRBD2; V gene: TRBV7-8; CDR3 DNA: TGTGCCAGCAGCTTATCGGGGGGAGTCTACGAGCAGTACTTC; CDR3 protein: CASSLSGGVYEQYF
clone size: many; J gene: TRBJ2-1; D gene: TRBD2; V gene: TRBV7-9; CDR3 DNA: TGTGCCAGCAGCTTACAGCCGGGACTAGCCCCCTACAATGAGCAGTTCTTC; CDR3 protein: CASSLQPGLAPYNEQFF
clone size: many; J gene: TRBJ1-6; D gene: TRBD1; V gene: TRBV12-3/TRBV12-4; CDR3 DNA: TGTGCCAGCAGGGGACAGGGTTTAGGTTCACCCCTCCACTTT; CDR3 protein: CASRGQGLGSPLHF
clone size: .; J gene: TRBJ1-2; D gene: .; V gene: TRBV10-3; CDR3 DNA: TGTGCCGCCACCGGGACAAAGAACTATGGCTACACCTTC; CDR3 protein: CAATGTKNYGYTF
clone size: .; J gene: TRBJ1-1; D gene: TRBD1; V gene: TRBV27; CDR3 DNA: TGTGCCAGCAGTTCGTTCCTACAGGGGACTGAAGCTTTCTTT; CDR3 protein: CASSSFLQGTEAFF
clone size: many; J gene: TRBJ1-2; D gene: .; V gene: TRBV12-3/TRBV12-4; CDR3 DNA: TGTGCCAGCAGAGGGCAGTCTAACTATGGCTACACCTTC; CDR3 protein: CASRGQSNYGYTF
clone size: few; J gene: TRBJ2-7; D gene: .; V gene: TRBV2; CDR3 DNA: TGTGCCAGCATGCTGATCCCCTACGAGCAGTACTTC; CDR3 protein: CASMLIPYEQYF
clone size: .; J gene: TRBJ2-3; D gene: .; V gene: TRBV6-4; CDR3 DNA: TGTGCCCGCAGTGACTCAACAGACACAGATACGCAGTATTTT; CDR3 protein: CARSDSTDTDTQYF
clone size: few; J gene: TRBJ1-6; D gene: TRBD1; V gene: TRBV18; CDR3 DNA: TGTGCCAGCTCACCCGGACAGGGATGGGATTCACCCCTCCACTTT; CDR3 protein: CASSPGQGWDSPLHF
clone size: many; J gene: TRBJ2-1; D gene: .; V gene: TRBV5-1; CDR3 DNA: TGCGCCAGCAGCTTCCCCGACTTGGCGCGCACAATAGGGGAGCAGTTCTTC; CDR3 protein: CASSFPDLARTIGEQFF
clone size: .; J gene: TRBJ2-6; D gene: TRBD1; V gene: TRBV10-3; CDR3 DNA: TGTGCCAGTAGACAGGGGGAATACTCTGGGGCCAACGTCCTGACTTTC; CDR3 protein: CASRQGEYSGANVLTF
clone size: .; J gene: TRBJ1-1; D gene: .; V gene: TRBV2; CDR3 DNA: TGTGCCAGCCTGGATCTCAACACTGAAGCTTTCTTT; CDR3 protein: CASLDLNTEAFF
clone size: .; J gene: TRBJ1-2; D gene: .; V gene: TRBV3-1; CDR3 DNA: TGTGCCAGCAGCCAGAATCAGGGGAGCTACACCTTC; CDR3 protein: CASSQNQGSYTF
clone size: few; J gene: TRBJ2-4; D gene: .; V gene: TRBV7-9; CDR3 DNA: TGTGCCAGCAGCTTAGACGGGAGAGGGGCCAAAAACATTCAGTACTTC; CDR3 protein: CASSLDGRGAKNIQYF
clone size: many; J gene: TRBJ1-1; D gene: .; V gene: TRBV6-5; CDR3 DNA: TGTGCCAGCAGTTCCCCCCTCCAAGGGAACACTGAAGCTTTCTTT; CDR3 protein: CASSSPLQGNTEAFF
clone size: few; J gene: TRBJ2-3; D gene: .; V gene: TRBV2; CDR3 DNA: TGTGCCAGCCGCTACGACTGGACTGCATTAAGTTCAGATACGCAGTATTTT; CDR3 protein: CASRYDWTALSSDTQYF
clone size: many; J gene: TRBJ2-1; D gene: TRBD2; V gene: TRBV24-1; CDR3 DNA: TGTGCCACCAGCCCATTGACTAGCGGGAGGTTTCACAATGAGCAGTTCTTC; CDR3 protein: CATSPLTSGRFHNEQFF
clone size: many; J gene: TRBJ1-5; D gene: TRBD1; V gene: TRBV20-1; CDR3 DNA: TGCAGTGGACAGGGAGGGGGATATAGCAATCAGCCCCAGCATTTT; CDR3 protein: CSGQGGGYSNQPQHF
clone size: .; J gene: TRBJ1-2; D gene: TRBD1; V gene: TRBV11-2; CDR3 DNA: TGTGCCAGCAGCCAAGATGAGGGGGGCAGGGGGTATGGCTACACCTTC; CDR3 protein: CASSQDEGGRGYGYTF
clone size: many; J gene: TRBJ1-2; D gene: .; V gene: TRBV29-1; CDR3 DNA: TGCAGCGTCCACCAGGGTGGCTACACCTTC; CDR3 protein: CSVHQGGYTF
clone size: medium-sized; J gene: TRBJ2-7; D gene: .; V gene: TRBV7-6; CDR3 DNA: TGTGCCAGCAGCGTAGGCTCCAACGAGCAGTACTTC; CDR3 protein: CASSVGSNEQYF
clone size: many; J gene: TRBJ2-2; D gene: TRBD2; V gene: TRBV5-1; CDR3 DNA: TGCGCCAGCAGCCCCTCCCTAACTAGCGGAGGATCCGACACCGGGGAGCTGTTTTTT; CDR3 protein: CASSPSLTSGGSDTGELFF
clone size: many; J gene: TRBJ2-2; D gene: TRBD2; V gene: TRBV6-1; CDR3 DNA: TGTGCCAGCAGGGGCGGGAGGGCCCCCGGGGAGCTGTTTTTT; CDR3 protein: CASRGGRAPGELFF
clone size: few; J gene: TRBJ2-2; D gene: .; V gene: TRBV20-1; CDR3 DNA: TGCAGTGCTAGAGATTTGGGGGACCACACCGGGGAGCTGTTTTTT; CDR3 protein: CSARDLGDHTGELFF
clone size: .; J gene: TRBJ1-1; D gene: .; V gene: TRBV6-1; CDR3 DNA: TGTGCCAGCAGTGAAGTTCCGAGAGGGCACACTGAAGCTTTCTTT; CDR3 protein: CASSEVPRGHTEAFF
clone size: .; J gene: TRBJ2-3; D gene: TRBD2; V gene: TRBV24-1; CDR3 DNA: TGTGCCACCAGTGCCCCCGGGAGGGGGGATACGCAGTATTTT; CDR3 protein: CATSAPGRGDTQYF
clone size: many; J gene: TRBJ2-3; D gene: .; V gene: TRBV29-1; CDR3 DNA: TGCAGCGTTTCCAGGATAGGAGATACGCAGTATTTT; CDR3 protein: CSVSRIGDTQYF
clone size: .; J gene: TRBJ1-1; D gene: .; V gene: TRBV6-5; CDR3 DNA: TGTGCCAGCAGTTCCGCGGACAGAAAGATTGAAGCTTTCTTT; CDR3 protein: CASSSADRKIEAFF
clone size: many; J gene: TRBJ1-2; D gene: TRBD1; V gene: TRBV3-1; CDR3 DNA: TGTGCCAGCAGCCGAACAATCAGGGGGGCTGGCTATGGCTACACCTTC; CDR3 protein: CASSRTIRGAGYGYTF
clone size: .; J gene: TRBJ2-1; D gene: TRBD1; V gene: TRBV15; CDR3 DNA: TGTGCCACCAGCGGGCAAGGGACAGGGGTTGGTAATGAGCAGTTCTTC; CDR3 protein: CATSGQGTGVGNEQFF
clone size: many; J gene: TRBJ2-7; D gene: .; V gene: TRBV6-1; CDR3 DNA: TGTGCCAGCAATACCAGGACCCGACTGTACGAGCAGTACTTC; CDR3 protein: CASNTRTRLYEQYF
clone size: many; J gene: TRBJ2-3; D gene: TRBD1; V gene: TRBV4-1; CDR3 DNA: TGCGCCAGCAGCCAAGCTTTTGGGGGGACAGGGAGTACAGATACGCAGTATTTT; CDR3 protein: CASSQAFGGTGSTDTQYF
clone size: few; J gene: TRBJ2-7; D gene: TRBD1; V gene: TRBV12-3/TRBV12-4; CDR3 DNA: TGTGCCAGCAGTTCCACGAGAGACAGGGTCCCGATCGAGCAGTACTTC; CDR3 protein: CASSSTRDRVPIEQYF
clone size: few; J gene: TRBJ2-1; D gene: .; V gene: TRBV11-3; CDR3 DNA: TGTGCCAGCAGGGATAGCGGATTTTACAATGAGCAGTTCTTC; CDR3 protein: CASRDSGFYNEQFF
clone size: .; J gene: TRBJ2-5; D gene: .; V gene: TRBV2; CDR3 DNA: TGTGCCAGCAGTGGAAGCCAGGGGGGAAAAGAGACCCAGTACTTC; CDR3 protein: CASSGSQGGKETQYF
clone size: few; J gene: TRBJ1-1; D gene: .; V gene: TRBV19; CDR3 DNA: TGTGCCAGTAGTATCCGCTGGGAAGCTTTCTTT; CDR3 protein: CASSIRWEAFF
clone size: .; J gene: TRBJ2-3; D gene: TRBD2; V gene: TRBV5-1; CDR3 DNA: TGCGCCAGCAGCTTGGCCTTTGCGGGAGTAATGACAGATACGCAGTATTTT; CDR3 protein: CASSLAFAGVMTDTQYF
clone size: many; J gene: TRBJ1-2; D gene: .; V gene: TRBV12-3/TRBV12-4; CDR3 DNA: TGTGCCAGCAGTATCCAGGGGTTGGGGTATGGCTACACCTTC; CDR3 protein: CASSIQGLGYGYTF
clone size: many; J gene: TRBJ2-2; D gene: .; V gene: TRBV7-8; CDR3 DNA: TGTGCCAGCAGCTTAAGGGACTCGAACACCGGGGAGCTGTTTTTT; CDR3 protein: CASSLRDSNTGELFF